The 5 T cell receptor beta chains given below trace back to one sample, sequenced in a study of blood T cell repertoires in COVID-19. Generated by immunoSEQ multiplex PCR, the TCRdb table keeps only in-frame clones and is missing some. The table lists under 250,000 clones, around 83% of them singletons. Input material: peripheral blood. All receptors derive from a man aged 25-45 years who had recovered from COVID-19.

This clone showed up just once. The V call is TRBV5-1, the J call TRBJ2-3, with 8 bases fitting TRBD2. CDR3 size: 16 residues. From germline, CDR1 is SGHRS and CDR2 YFSETQ. Germline trimming cut 6 bases from V and 7 bases from J; bases unmatched to any gene: 16. CDR3 residues: CASKAAVASGLNTQYF. For the CDR3, the DNA is TGCGCCAGCAAAGCAGCTGTGGCTAGCGGGTTGAATACGCAGTATTTT. The full variable domain, with the rest looked up from reference TRBV5-1 and TRBJ2-3, is KAGVTQTPRYLIKTRGQQVTLSCSPISGHRSVSWYQQTPGQGLQFLFEYFSETQRNKGNFPGRFSGRQFSNSRSEMNVSTLELGDSALYLCASKAAVASGLNTQYFGPGTRLTVL.

This clone was counted a few times. The chain links TRBV27 to TRBJ1-4, with D possibly being TRBD1 (6 bases). Trimming left V 3 bases short and J 7 bases short, with 18 bases between. The CDR3 totals 16 residues. CDR1 and CDR2 from the germline V gene are MNHEY and SMNVEV (reference sequence). In DNA, the CDR3 is TGTGCCAGCAGTTTGGGGACAAACCAACCCACTGAAAAACTGTTTTTT. As protein: CASSLGTNQPTEKLFF.

The chain uses TRBV7-6 and TRBJ2-7; 13 bases fit TRBD2. CDR1 and CDR2 (germline): SGHVS, FNYEAQ. V was pared by 1 base and J by 2 bases, with 2 bases of the junction left unmatched. The CDR3 consists of 16 residues. CDR3 DNA: TGTGCCAGCAGCTTAGGGACTAGCGGGGGAGCCTACGAGCAGTACTTC. This translates into CASSLGTSGGAYEQYF.

V gene TRBV18 combines with J gene TRBJ1-5; maybe TRBD1 (5 bases). Per the germline V gene, CDR1 is KGHSH and CDR2 is LQKENI. This CDR3 is 16 amino acids long. With 0 bases removed from V and 2 bases from J, the gap between germline ends came to 11 bases. The CDR3 region has the DNA TGTGCCAGCTCACCACCGGGAAGGGGTGGCAATCAGCCCCAGCATTTT. It codes for CASSPPGRGGNQPQHF. The whole variable domain, remainder taken from reference TRBV18 and TRBJ1-5, is NAGVMQNPRHLVRRRGQEARLRCSPMKGHSHVYWYRQLPEEGLKFMVYLQKENIIDESGMPKERFSAEFPKEGPSILRIQQVVRGDSAAYFCASSPPGRGGNQPQHFGDGTRLSIL.

This sequence joins TRBV5-4 and TRBJ1-2, with a tentative D call TRBD1 (6 bases). V lost 4 bases, J lost 5 bases, and 9 bases lay in between. Germline values: CDR1 SGHNT, CDR2 YYREEE (reference sequence). CDR3 length: 12 amino acids. DNA for the CDR3: TGTGCCAGCAGCGTTACAGGGTATGGCTACACCTTC. Its protein product is CASSVTGYGYTF. Using reference TRBV5-4 and TRBJ1-2 for the parts outside the CDR3, the full variable domain is ETGVTQSPTHLIKTRGQQVTLRCSSQSGHNTVSWYQQALGQGPQFIFQYYREEENGRGNFPPRFSGLQFPNYSSELNVNALELDDSALYLCASSVTGYGYTFGSGTRLTVV.